The T cell receptor (beta chain) under discussion was sequenced for a study of T cell repertoires in cytomegalovirus infection. Across the whole study: Public signatures in TCR beta pointed to CMV infection and matching HLA type. Overall study results and limits: Dominating the ex vivo response were HLA-C-restricted CMV-specific TCR beta clonotypes.

The germline V and J ends were trimmed by 1 base and 2 bases, with 12 bases remaining between them. This CDR3 is 16 amino acids long. CDR1 SGHVS and CDR2 FQNEAQ come from the germline V gene. Note on this clonotype: Antigen unknown.

TCRdb reanalysed the reads using MiXCR and keeps one entry per CDR3 protein. The sample records approximately 750,000 distinct CDR3 sequences, about a third being singletons. This sequence joins TRBV7-8 and TRBJ1-3; possibly TRBD1 for D (5 bases). This TCR derives from a human donor in good health (CMV status not recorded). Some clones in this sample may be carry-over from other donors' samples. The sequencing input was PBMCs. CDR3 amino acids: CASSLEGRAPGNTIYF. The CDR3 DNA sequence: TGTGCCAGCAGCTTAGAGGGCAGGGCGCCTGGAAACACCATATATTTT. Filled out from reference TRBV7-8 and TRBJ1-3, the complete variable domain reads GAGVSQSPRYKVAKRGQDVALRCDPISGHVSLFWYQQALGQGPEFLTYFQNEAQLDKSGLPSDRFFAERPEGSVSTLKIQRTQQEDSAVYLCASSLEGRAPGNTIYFGEGSWLTVV.